A single sample gave rise to the 17 T cell receptor beta chains below, sequenced in a study of blood T cell repertoires in COVID-19. The repertoire was sequenced with immunoSEQ multiplex PCR; TCRdb's copy has only in-frame clones and lacks some. The repertoire has some 52,000 clones, about 88% of them found once; the top ten carry about 15%. The source material was peripheral blood. The receptors here all came from a human donor with active COVID-19. The donor label of this sample is uncertain.

This clone was recorded a few times. The chain uses TRBV4-2 and TRBJ2-3, with TRBD2 matching 11 bases. The CDR3 consists of 18 residues. The junction had 6 bases not matched to a gene; V was cut back by 0 bases and J by 1 base. Per germline, CDR1 LGHNA and CDR2 YNFKEQ. In nucleotides, the CDR3 is TGTGCCAGCAGCCAAGATACCCAACTAGCGGGGGGCACAGATACGCAGTATTTT. It codes for CASSQDTQLAGGTDTQYF.

The CDR3 reads CASIYVANTGELFF. The DNA of the CDR3 is TGTGCCAGCATCTACGTAGCGAACACCGGGGAGCTGTTTTTT. The chain carries TRBV2 and TRBJ2-2; D not certain. This CDR3 is 14 amino acids long. V was trimmed by 7 bases and J by 0 bases, leaving 9 bases between them. Germline V gene sequence: CDR1 SNHLY, CDR2 FYNNEI.

V usage is TRBV7-2 and J usage is TRBJ2-7; TRBD1 matches 9 bases. The CDR3 runs to 17 residues. V was pared by 2 bases and J by 4 bases, with 12 bases of the junction left unmatched. Looked up from germline, CDR1 is SGHTA and CDR2 is FQGNSA. Here the CDR3 reads CASSLPSSGTGLYEQYF. CDR3 bases: TGTGCCAGCAGCTTACCCTCCTCCGGGACAGGGTTATACGAGCAGTACTTC.

V usage is TRBV9 and J usage is TRBJ2-2; 7 bases agree with TRBD2. The CDR3 covers 13 residues. The germline V gene encodes CDR1 SGDLS and CDR2 YYNGEE. V shed 5 bases, J shed 5 bases, and the junction held 3 bases outside the gene matches. The CDR3 DNA follows: TGTGCCAGCAGTTTGGGGGGGACCGGGGAGCTGTTTTTT. Its protein is CASSLGGTGELFF.

V and J are TRBV19 and TRBJ2-7; 11 nucleotides agree with TRBD2. Trimming at V came to 3 bases and at J to 2 bases, leaving 3 bases not matched to a gene. Germline values: CDR1 LNHDA, CDR2 SQIVND (reference sequence). There are 15 residues in the CDR3. The CDR3 region is CASSIGTSGAYEQYF. CDR3 bases: TGTGCCAGTAGTATTGGGACTAGCGGAGCCTACGAGCAGTACTTC.

The chain is built from TRBV15 and TRBJ1-6; 9 bases match TRBD1. Germline V gives CDR1 LNHNV, CDR2 YYDKDF (reference sequence). The J segment lost 4 bases and the V segment lost 3 bases, leaving 4 bases of the junction unmatched. The CDR3 is 16 residues long. CDR3 protein: CATSRKTGGYNSPLHF. The CDR3, as DNA: TGTGCCACCAGCAGGAAGACAGGGGGTTATAATTCACCCCTCCACTTT.

V and J are TRBV28 and TRBJ2-7, with D unclear. The CDR3 is 14 residues long. Germline V gene data show CDR1 as MDHEN and CDR2 as SYDVKM. V was cut by 2 bases and J by 3 bases, with 11 bases left in between. The CDR3 DNA is TGTGCCAGCAGTTTAAGTATGGGCATCTACGAGCAGTACTTC. Amino acids: CASSLSMGIYEQYF.

The chain is built from TRBV12-3 or TRBV12-4 and TRBJ2-7; D might be TRBD1 (5 bases). This CDR3 comprises 12 residues. Trimming shortened V by 4 bases and J by 6 bases, and 10 bases separated the two germline ends. Here the CDR3 reads CASSSGHGEQYF. CDR3 DNA: TGTGCCAGCAGTTCCGGACACGGCGAGCAGTACTTC.

V usage is TRBV4-2 and J usage is TRBJ2-1; 10 nucleotides align to TRBD2. Per the germline V gene, CDR1 is LGHNA and CDR2 is YNFKEQ. The CDR3 has 17 residues. J gave up 5 bases and V 1 base, and 8 bases lay outside the gene matches. The CDR3 here is CASSQALTSGLNNEQFF. Written as DNA, the CDR3 is TGTGCCAGCAGCCAAGCTTTGACTAGCGGGCTAAACAATGAGCAGTTCTTC.

The chain is built from TRBV27 and TRBJ1-4; the D gene is possibly TRBD1 (5 bases). Germline loops: CDR1 MNHEY, CDR2 SMNVEV (reference sequence). Trimming cost V 11 bases and J 3 bases, with 13 bases left between them. The CDR3 spans 13 residues. CDR3 DNA: TGTGCCCCGCGGGGGAAGTCTAATGAAAAACTGTTTTTT. Its protein is CAPRGKSNEKLFF. Full variable domain (missing parts from reference TRBV27 and TRBJ1-4): EAQVTQNPRYLITVTGKKLTVTCSQNMNHEYMSWYRQDPGLGLRQIYYSMNVEVTDKGDVPEGYKVSRKEKRNFPLILESPSPNQTSLYFCAPRGKSNEKLFFGSGTQLSVL.

This chain joins TRBV19 and TRBJ2-7, with TRBD1 matching 9 bases. The CDR3 extends over 14 amino acids. V was pared by 5 bases and J by 7 bases, with 9 bases of the junction left unmatched. Germline CDR1 LNHDA, CDR2 SQIVND (reference sequence). This CDR3 is CASSVRDREGEQYF. Written as DNA, the CDR3 is TGTGCCAGTAGTGTCCGGGACAGGGAGGGAGAGCAGTACTTC.

The chain employs TRBV6-6 and TRBJ2-7, with 12 nucleotides matching TRBD1. The CDR3 loop spans 16 amino acids. Trimming at V came to 10 bases and at J to 1 base, leaving 11 bases not matched to a gene. The germline CDR1 and CDR2 sequences are MNHNY and SVGAGI (reference sequence). CDR3 in DNA: TGTGCCACCTCCGGGACAGGGGGCTTTGGATCCTACGAGCAGTACTTC. Its translation: CATSGTGGFGSYEQYF.

The chain recombines TRBV7-8 with TRBJ2-5; maybe TRBD2 (6 bases). Deletions cut 7 bases from V and 5 bases from J, with 14 bases between. The germline gives CDR1 SGHVS, CDR2 FQNEAQ. The CDR3 runs to 13 residues. This CDR3 is CASTTGVVETQYF. CDR3 sequence (DNA): TGTGCCAGCACCACGGGGGTCGTGGAGACCCAGTACTTC.

The V and J genes are TRBV7-3 and TRBJ1-1; D perhaps matches TRBD1 (5 bases). CDR1 SGHTA and CDR2 FQGTGA come from the germline V gene. V gave up 2 bases and J gave up 0 bases, with 13 bases separating them. This CDR3 contains 16 residues. In nucleotides, the CDR3 is TGTGCCAGCAGCTTATCGGGGGGGAGTATGAACACTGAAGCTTTCTTT. It encodes CASSLSGGSMNTEAFF. The full variable domain, with the rest looked up from reference TRBV7-3 and TRBJ1-1, is GAGVSQTPSNKVTEKGKYVELRCDPISGHTALYWYRQSLGQGPEFLIYFQGTGAADDSGLPNDRFFAVRPEGSVSTLKIQRTERGDSAVYLCASSLSGGSMNTEAFFGQGTRLTVV.

This clone showed up just once. This chain links TRBV19 with TRBJ1-2, with 7 bases lining up with TRBD1. The CDR3 covers 13 residues. V lost 5 bases to trimming and J lost 7 bases; unmatched junction nucleotides: 7. Germline V gene sequence: CDR1 LNHDA, CDR2 SQIVND (reference sequence). Here the CDR3 DNA reads TGTGCCAGTAGTCCCGACAGGGTGACTGGCTACACCTTC. This sequence encodes CASSPDRVTGYTF.

The chain recombines TRBV27 with TRBJ1-2; possible D gene TRBD1, 6 bases. CDR3 length: 15 residues. CDR1 is MNHEY and CDR2 is SMNVEV in the germline V gene (reference sequence). V lost 6 bases, J lost 7 bases, and 21 bases lay in between. CDR3: CASSLLSTGPSGYTF. The CDR3, as DNA: TGTGCCAGCAGCCTACTCTCGACAGGCCCTAGTGGCTACACCTTC.

J is TRBJ1-4 and V is TRBV24-1; tentative D call: TRBD1 (6 bases). Trimming shortened V by 5 bases and J by 10 bases, and 10 bases separated the two germline ends. The CDR3 has 12 amino acids. The germline V gene has CDR1 KGHDR and CDR2 SFDVKD. The DNA for the CDR3 is TGTGCCACCAGTGCAGGGGTTGGAAAACTGTTTTTT. This encodes CATSAGVGKLFF.